This T cell receptor beta chain was captured by sequencing in a study of blood T cell repertoires in COVID-19. Study overall: The origin of the acute and convalescent COVID-19 samples was the United States, Italy and Spain. PBMCs, B-cell-depleted T cells, or T cells were the source of the cDNA or gDNA that made up the material.

There are 13 residues in the CDR3. Germline-derived CDR1 and CDR2 are LNHDA and SQIVND (reference sequence). Trimming shortened V by 5 bases and J by 4 bases, and 11 bases separated the two germline ends. The authors' processing: Reference gene primer amplification yielded estimated nucleated cell counts. Clones were read by immunoSEQ multiplex PCR, and TCRdb kept only the in-frame ones, dropping some. V and J calls and clone size are as listed in that table; D and trimming were resolved from the DNA. The table includes about 280,000 clones, roughly 85% detected once. The source is a man aged 50 or older with active or convalescent COVID-19. The sequenced sample was peripheral blood. The chain is built from TRBV19 and TRBJ2-5; D is uncertain. CDR3 region: CASSYLGTETQYF. DNA for the CDR3: TGTGCCAGTAGTTATCTAGGAACAGAGACCCAGTACTTC. Using reference TRBV19 and TRBJ2-5 for the parts outside the CDR3, the full variable domain is DGGITQSPKYLFRKEGQNVTLSCEQNLNHDAMYWYRQDPGQGLRLIYYSQIVNDFQKGDIAEGYSVSREKKESFPLTVTSAQKNPTAFYLCASSYLGTETQYFGPGTRLLVL.